This TCR beta chain was retrieved from a study of metastatic and nonmetastatic thyroid tumors. This clone was detected a few times. CDR1 and CDR2 (germline): LNHDA, SQIVND (reference sequence). V dropped 7 bases and J dropped 4 bases, with 11 bases sitting between them. The CDR3 spans 13 residues. No treatment had been given to any patient before thyroid surgery. From the PCR reads, TCRdb re-called clones with MiXCR. The sample lists about 20,000 clones, about 20% occurring once. The sequenced sample was adjacent normal tissue. The chain uses TRBV19 and TRBJ1-5; tentative D call: TRBD1 (5 bases). The receptor was isolated from a female donor with papillary thyroid cancer or a benign thyroid nodule (not recorded which). Some clones in this sample may be carry-over from other donors' samples. The CDR3 here is CASTGTTNQPQHF. The CDR3 bases are TGTGCCAGTACGGGGACCACGAATCAGCCCCAGCATTTT.